Described below is a single T cell receptor beta chain sequence and its context. Antigen specificity is unknown. Every isolated RNA sample was fully reverse transcribed, so sequencing captured expressed TCRB transcripts. The data were produced by immunoSEQ multiplex PCR, yet TCRdb's version contains in-frame clones alone and is incomplete. Of about 650,000 clones in the sample, 9.5% to 15% were seen once. A sort by CD45RO/CCR7/CD25/CD127/CD95/CD27 yielded CD4+ naive, central memory, regulatory and stem cell-like memory cells. The sample originates from a study of beta chain features in type 1 diabetes. General study findings and limits: People with Type 1 diabetes carried modestly yet significantly shorter TCRB CDR3s in all four CD4+ subsets.

Germline V CDR1 and CDR2: MDHEN, SYDVKM. V was pared by 6 bases and J by 6 bases, with 9 bases between. CDR3 length: 12 amino acids. Sequenced material: naive CD4+ T cells from blood. The origin of this receptor is a man younger than 45 with type 1 diabetes. J is TRBJ2-1 and V is TRBV28, with D unclear. The CDR3 loop reads CASRHNFNEQFF. CDR3 nucleotides: TGTGCCAGCAGGCACAACTTCAATGAGCAGTTCTTC. Supplemented by reference TRBV28 and TRBJ2-1, the full variable domain reads DVKVTQSSRYLVKRTGEKVFLECVQDMDHENMFWYRQDPGLGLRLIYFSYDVKMKEKGDIPEGYSVSREKKERFSLILESASTNQTSMYLCASRHNFNEQFFGPGTRLTVL.